This TCR beta chain derives from a study of T cell responses to AZD1222 COVID-19 vaccine. Findings and caveats of the study: Repertoires were collected only later (after the peak T cell response had occurred).

Regarding this clone: Its specificity is unknown.

Some clones are missing from TCRdb's copy, which holds only in-frame ones; the method was immunoSEQ multiplex PCR. The sample consists of some 100,000 clones, around 88% of them appearing once. Trimming cost V 6 bases and J 1 base; bases outside gene matches: 13. CDR3 length: 18 residues. Germline values: CDR1 ENHRY, CDR2 SYGVKD. The starting material was peripheral blood, obtained 28 days after the second AZD1222 dose. The genes are TRBV10-3 and TRBJ2-3; 10 bases map to TRBD1. This clonotype originated in an adult who received the AZD1222 COVID-19 vaccine. The chain's CDR3 is CAIRRSDGTGAGTDTQYF. In DNA form, the CDR3 reads TGTGCCATCAGGAGAAGCGATGGGACAGGGGCTGGCACAGATACGCAGTATTTT.